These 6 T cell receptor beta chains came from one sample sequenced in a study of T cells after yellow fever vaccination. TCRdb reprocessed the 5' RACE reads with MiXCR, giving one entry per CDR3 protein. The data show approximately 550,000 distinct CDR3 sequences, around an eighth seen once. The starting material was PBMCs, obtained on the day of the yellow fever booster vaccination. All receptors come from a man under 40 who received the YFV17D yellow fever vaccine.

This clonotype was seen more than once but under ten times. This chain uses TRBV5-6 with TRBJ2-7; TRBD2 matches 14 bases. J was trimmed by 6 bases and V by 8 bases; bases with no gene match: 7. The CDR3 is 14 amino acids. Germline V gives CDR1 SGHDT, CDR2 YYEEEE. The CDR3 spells CARPGLAGEGEQYF. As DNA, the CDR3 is TGTGCCAGGCCGGGACTAGCGGGAGAGGGCGAGCAGTACTTC. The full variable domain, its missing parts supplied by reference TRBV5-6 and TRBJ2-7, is DAGVTQSPTHLIKTRGQQVTLRCSPKSGHDTVSWYQQALGQGPQFIFQYYEEEERQRGNFPDRFSGHQFPNYSSELNVNALLLGDSALYLCARPGLAGEGEQYFGPGTRLTVT.

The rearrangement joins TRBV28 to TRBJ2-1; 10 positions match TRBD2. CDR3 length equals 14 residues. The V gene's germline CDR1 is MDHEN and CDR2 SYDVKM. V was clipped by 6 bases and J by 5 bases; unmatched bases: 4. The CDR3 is CASSHGTSDNEQFF. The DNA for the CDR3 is TGTGCCAGCAGCCACGGGACTAGCGACAATGAGCAGTTCTTC.

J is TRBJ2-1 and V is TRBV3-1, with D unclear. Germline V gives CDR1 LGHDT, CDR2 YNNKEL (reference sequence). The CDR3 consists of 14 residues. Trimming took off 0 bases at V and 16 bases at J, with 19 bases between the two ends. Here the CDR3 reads CASSQDEVASQRFF. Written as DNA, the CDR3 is TGTGCCAGCAGCCAAGATGAGGTTGCCTCCCAAAGATTCTTC.

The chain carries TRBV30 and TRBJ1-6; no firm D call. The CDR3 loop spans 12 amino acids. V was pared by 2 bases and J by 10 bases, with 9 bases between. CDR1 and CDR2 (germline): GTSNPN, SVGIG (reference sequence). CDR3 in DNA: TGTGCCTGGAGTCTCCAAGGATCACCCCTCCACTTT. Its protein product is CAWSLQGSPLHF.

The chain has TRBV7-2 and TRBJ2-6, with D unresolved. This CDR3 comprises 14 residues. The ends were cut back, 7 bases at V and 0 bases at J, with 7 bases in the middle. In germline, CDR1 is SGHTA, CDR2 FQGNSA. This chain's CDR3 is CASNPFSGANVLTF. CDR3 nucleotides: TGTGCCAGCAACCCGTTCTCTGGGGCCAACGTCCTGACTTTC.

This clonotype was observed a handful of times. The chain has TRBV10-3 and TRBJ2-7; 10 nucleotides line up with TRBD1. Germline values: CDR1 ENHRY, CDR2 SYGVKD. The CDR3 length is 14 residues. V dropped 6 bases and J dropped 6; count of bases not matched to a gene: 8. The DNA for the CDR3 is TGTGCCATCAGACAGCCGGGACAGGGGCCCGAGCAGTACTTC. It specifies CAIRQPGQGPEQYF.